The sequence of this T cell receptor (beta chain) was determined in a study of blood T cells in healthy people across ages. Study-level findings and limits: Correlation between TCR beta diversity and naive T cell percentage was strong.

Using a J-beta primer mix together with a sample-barcoded 5' primer, a second PCR was run for about 7 to 12 cycles. MiXCR, applied by TCRdb to the 5' RACE reads, yields one record per CDR3 protein. The sample has roughly 1.7 million distinct CDR3 sequences, 30% to 35% seen once; the top ten hold 10% to 12%. In the case of this clonotype: The antigen is not known.

Trimming stripped 2 bases from V and 4 bases from J, with 11 bases between. This CDR3 region has 14 residues. CDR1 MNHNY and CDR2 SVGAGI come from the germline V gene (reference sequence). Sequencing was performed on blood. The chain carries TRBV6-6 and TRBJ1-1, with D perhaps matching TRBD1 (5 bases). The source of this sequence is a woman in her 30s in good health. CDR3 nucleotides: TGTGCCAGCAGTTACAGGGGCGAGGCCACTGAAGCTTTCTTT. Translation: CASSYRGEATEAFF.